The 22 T cell receptor beta chains given below trace back to one sample, sequenced in a study of CD8 T cell repertoires and HIV-1 epitope variants (dated by TCRdb to 2018 to 2020). Libraries were constructed by the immunoSEQ multiplex PCR assay. TCRdb mirrors the immuneACCESS table, restricted to in-frame sequences. Some clones are absent from its copies; in checked studies, under half trace to an unresolved V gene, and the reason for the others is unknown. The sample records 5,000 to 7,500 clones, roughly 65% of which are singletons. Of the sample, around two fifths falls within the top ten clones. No antigen has been assigned to these receptors. What was sequenced was cultured CD8+ T cells derived from PBMCs. All receptors come from a male donor with HIV.

This clone was observed a handful of times. V is TRBV9 and J is TRBJ1-2; D is perhaps TRBD1 (5 bases). The CDR3 totals 14 residues. The ends were cut back, 4 bases at V and 2 bases at J, with 12 bases in the middle. Germline loops: CDR1 SGDLS, CDR2 YYNGEE. The CDR3 DNA is TGTGCCAGCAGCCCTCAAGCAGGGAACTATGGCTACACCTTC. It codes for CASSPQAGNYGYTF.

The chain links TRBV25-1 to TRBJ2-1, with unresolved D. Germline V gene data show CDR1 as MGHDK and CDR2 as SYGVNS. The V end lost 5 bases, the J end lost 9 bases, and 8 bases lay between the germline ends. The CDR3 is 11 amino acids. The chain's CDR3 is CASSRLGEQFF. The CDR3 bases are TGTGCCAGCAGTCGGCTCGGTGAGCAGTTCTTC.

The V gene is TRBV27, the J gene TRBJ2-7; perhaps TRBD1 as D (6 bases). The CDR3 extends over 16 amino acids. Looked up from germline, CDR1 is MNHEY and CDR2 is SMNVEV (reference sequence). The germline V and J ends were trimmed by 0 bases and 0 bases, with 12 bases remaining between them. CDR3 sequence (DNA): TGTGCCAGCAGTTTATCTCAGGGGTCTATCTCCTACGAGCAGTACTTC. Translated: CASSLSQGSISYEQYF.

The chain joins TRBV7-2 to TRBJ2-5; tentative D call: TRBD1 (6 bases). The assigned J gene may be wrong: the sequence end matches TRBJ2-7 better. This CDR3 is built from 15 residues. Germline CDR1 is SGHTA and CDR2 is FQGNSA. The CDR3 sequence is CASSITAGTNVEQYF. The CDR3, as DNA: TGTGCCAGCAGCATAACCGCCGGGACAAATGTCGAGCAGTACTTC.

This clone was seen just once. The chain employs TRBV7-3 and TRBJ1-1, with D possibly TRBD1 on 6 matching bases. In germline, CDR1 is SGHTA, CDR2 FQGTGA. The CDR3 runs to 14 residues. The ends were cut back, 4 bases at V and 1 base at J, with 10 bases in the middle. Here the CDR3 DNA reads TGTGCCAGCAGCTCGTCGACAGGGAACACTGAAGCTTTCTTT. Its protein product is CASSSSTGNTEAFF.

Turning to this clone: At one end, the junction sequence differs from germline, possibly due to a read error. V is TRBV11-3 and J is TRBJ2-3; D possibly corresponds to TRBD1 (6 bases). The germline gives CDR1 SGHNT, CDR2 YENEEA. The CDR3 runs 14 residues. The CDR3 spells CASSSGQATATQYF. CDR3 DNA: TGTGCCAGCAGCTCGGGACAAGCCACAGCTACGCAGTATTTT.

V usage is TRBV28 and J usage is TRBJ1-4; possible D gene TRBD1, 6 bases. The germline CDR1 and CDR2 sequences are MDHEN and SYDVKM. The CDR3 runs 13 residues. V dropped 6 bases and J dropped 8 bases, with 13 bases sitting between them. In nucleotides, the CDR3 is TGTGCCAGCAGCCCTTCCGGGGGCGAAAAACTGTTTTTT. The encoded protein is CASSPSGGEKLFF.

The count of this clone is one. This chain uses TRBV6-5 with TRBJ1-3; D is unclear. Germline V gene lookup returns CDR1 MNHEY and CDR2 SVGAGI. The germline V and J ends were trimmed by 5 bases and 0 bases, with 8 bases remaining between them. The CDR3 covers 14 residues. The CDR3 sequence: CASSEGSSGNTIYF. For the CDR3, the DNA is TGTGCCAGCAGTGAAGGCAGCTCTGGAAACACCATATATTTT.

In this sample, this clone turned up a few times. V gene TRBV11-2 combines with J gene TRBJ1-1; D is undetermined. The germline CDR1 and CDR2 sequences are SGHAT and FQNNGV. CDR3 length equals 14 residues. Trimming stripped 1 base from V and 0 bases from J, with 6 bases between. The CDR3 loop is CASSLGNMNTEAFF. The CDR3 nucleotides are TGTGCCAGCAGCTTAGGGAATATGAACACTGAAGCTTTCTTT.

This clone appeared once. The chain recombines TRBV14 with TRBJ2-5; 10 nucleotides agree with TRBD2. V lost 0 bases and J lost 0; bases outside the gene matches: 7. Germline V gene lookup returns CDR1 SGHDN and CDR2 FVKESK. CDR3 length equals 18 residues. The CDR3 here is CASSQDSRTSGYQETQYF. The CDR3 DNA is TGTGCCAGCAGCCAAGATTCTCGGACTAGCGGATACCAAGAGACCCAGTACTTC.

The chain has TRBV28 and TRBJ2-4; D remains ambiguous. V lost 10 bases, J lost 0 bases, and 16 bases lay in between. CDR1 is MDHEN, CDR2 SYDVKM, per germline. The CDR3 is made up of 15 amino acids. The CDR3 reads CATSLEGIAKNIQYF. The DNA of the CDR3 is TGTGCCACCTCCTTGGAAGGGATAGCCAAAAACATTCAGTACTTC.

The chain has TRBV10-3 and TRBJ1-1; no clear D. V shed 7 bases and J shed 1 base, with 13 bases lying between them. The CDR3 contains 14 residues. The germline V gene has CDR1 ENHRY and CDR2 SYGVKD. This CDR3 is CAITPSNENTEAFF. CDR3 DNA sequence: TGTGCCATCACCCCAAGTAACGAGAACACTGAAGCTTTCTTT.

This chain joins TRBV5-5 and TRBJ1-4, with 7 nucleotides matching TRBD1. V was pared by 0 bases and J by 6 bases, with 8 bases of the junction left unmatched. The germline V gene has CDR1 SGHKS and CDR2 YYEKEE (reference sequence). This CDR3 spans 16 amino acids. The DNA for the CDR3 is TGTGCCAGCAGCTTGGCCGGGACAGACCTGTATGAAAAACTGTTTTTT. It is translated as CASSLAGTDLYEKLFF.

This clone ranks as medium-sized. The chain carries TRBV28 and TRBJ2-5, with D unclear. The CDR3 spans 15 residues. Trimming cost V 4 bases and J 0 bases, with 12 bases left between them. Per the germline V gene, CDR1 is MDHEN and CDR2 is SYDVKM. CDR3 in DNA: TGTGCCAGCAGTTCCGTCGACCGAGACCAAGAGACCCAGTACTTC. Protein: CASSSVDRDQETQYF.

This clone was detected once. The chain couples TRBV7-6 to TRBJ2-5; a possible D gene is TRBD1 (5 bases). The end of the DNA is better explained by TRBJ2-7, so the J call may be wrong. There are 14 residues in the CDR3. Germline assignment: CDR1 SGHVS and CDR2 FNYEAQ. The CDR3 bases are TGTGCCAGCAGCTTAGGGCAGGGCGGCTACGAGCAGTACTTC. It is translated as CASSLGQGGYEQYF.

J is TRBJ2-5 and V is TRBV7-2; the D gene is possibly TRBD2 (6 bases). The CDR3 totals 15 residues. V dropped 1 base and J dropped 2 bases, with 11 bases sitting between them. Looked up from germline, CDR1 is SGHTA and CDR2 is FQGNSA. As DNA, the CDR3 is TGTGCCAGCAGCTTAGGTGGGGGGTGGCAAGAGACCCAGTACTTC. Its protein product is CASSLGGGWQETQYF.

This clone is judged medium-sized. The gene calls are TRBV7-9 and TRBJ1-5, with a weak D call TRBD1 (5 bases). The CDR3 loop spans 12 amino acids. Germline V gene sequence: CDR1 SEHNR, CDR2 FQNEAQ (reference sequence). Deletions cut 6 bases from V and 6 bases from J, with 9 bases between. CDR3 in DNA: TGTGCCAGCAGAGCGGGGACTCAGCCCCAGCATTTT. It encodes CASRAGTQPQHF.

The chain joins TRBV7-9 to TRBJ2-2, with a possible D match to TRBD1 (6 bases). V was trimmed by 1 base and J by 3 bases, leaving 6 bases between them. The CDR3 totals 14 residues. Germline CDR1 and CDR2: SEHNR and FQNEAQ (reference sequence). The CDR3 loop is CASSLGGHTGELFF. In DNA form, the CDR3 reads TGTGCCAGCAGCTTAGGGGGGCACACCGGGGAGCTGTTTTTT.

This sequence joins TRBV6-6 and TRBJ1-1, with TRBD1 as a possible D gene (5 bases). V dropped 5 bases and J dropped 3 bases, with 13 bases sitting between them. Germline CDR1 reads MNHNY; CDR2 reads SVGAGI (reference sequence). The CDR3 has 14 amino acids. This chain's CDR3 is CASSSRVGDTEAFF. The CDR3 DNA reads TGTGCCAGCAGTAGCAGGGTCGGGGACACTGAAGCTTTCTTT.

Only a few counts were recorded for this clone. The rearrangement links TRBV7-9 to TRBJ2-1, with D tentatively TRBD2 (5 bases). Per germline, CDR1 SEHNR and CDR2 FQNEAQ (reference sequence). This CDR3 region has 12 residues. Trimming removed 5 bases at V and 9 bases at J, with 11 bases between. CDR3 DNA sequence: TGTGCCAGCAGCCGCTCGGGGTTTGAGCAGTTCTTC. This sequence encodes CASSRSGFEQFF.

This clone was seen a few times. The gene calls are TRBV10-3 and TRBJ2-3, with D possibly matching TRBD1 (5 bases). Germline V gene data show CDR1 as ENHRY and CDR2 as SYGVKD. This CDR3 has 14 residues. V shed 3 bases and J shed 3 bases, with 10 bases lying between them. Written as DNA, the CDR3 is TGTGCCATCAGTGAATTAGGGGAAACAGATACGCAGTATTTT. It codes for CAISELGETDTQYF.

This clone was observed a handful of times. The same CDR3 also results from other DNA sequences found in this sample. This rearrangement joins TRBV28 to TRBJ2-1; TRBD2 matches 14 bases. The junction had 9 bases not matched to a gene; V was cut back by 2 bases and J by 9 bases. Germline CDR1 reads MDHEN; CDR2 reads SYDVKM. The CDR3 spans 17 residues. The CDR3 is CASSLVVGLAGGGEQFF. DNA for the CDR3: TGTGCCAGCAGTTTAGTCGTCGGACTAGCGGGGGGTGGTGAGCAGTTCTTC. Drawing the rest from reference TRBV28 and TRBJ2-1, the complete variable domain is DVKVTQSSRYLVKRTGEKVFLECVQDMDHENMFWYRQDPGLGLRLIYFSYDVKMKEKGDIPEGYSVSREKKERFSLILESASTNQTSMYLCASSLVVGLAGGGEQFFGPGTRLTVL.